The following is a TCR beta chain sequence with its context. No antigen is known for it. No much larger clone is present one base from it, and per-base qualities are unavailable. The immunoSEQ Assay, a bias-controlled multiplex PCR, was used to amplify TCRbeta CDR3 regions from genomic DNA. The original methods were these. The number of nucleated cells in each sample was estimated by amplification of reference gene primers within the assay. To quantify the absolute abundance of each unique TCRbeta CDR3 rearrangement, sequence reads were collapsed and filtered. For each sample, productive Simpson clonality was calculated by taking the square root of Simpson's diversity index across productive rearrangements. The table comes from immuneACCESS by way of TCRdb, which keeps in-frame sequences with V and J called. Part of the clones is missing from these tables; in studies checked, under half for an unresolved V gene and the rest for unknown reasons. V, J and clone size were drawn from that table, and D and trimming were deduced from the DNA. The sample table holds over 200,000 clones, of which about 90% were seen once. Clones ranked in the top ten supply around 0.84% of the sample.

The data derive from a study of blood T cell repertoires in COVID-19 (TCRdb year 2020). Broadly, across the study: Samples from collaborators originated in the United States, Italy and Spain and spanned both the acute and convalescent phases of COVID-19. The prospective study material was composed of cDNA or gDNA derived from T cells, B-cell-depleted T cells, or PBMCs. Deeply sampled blood TCRbeta repertoires from subjects exposed to, actively infected with, or recovered from COVID-19 were included in the dataset. The repertoires were made available in a free public database intended to serve as a resource for research on the immune response to SARS-CoV-2. Samples were obtained from the ongoing ImmuneRACE study (first 160 participants) and from over a thousand subjects provided by 6 global collaborators. Sample metadata almost always included a de-identified subject ID, COVID-19 status, age in years and sex. HLA class I and class II types, where available, came from metadata supplied by the sample provider rather than from assay-based typing. Results the study describes overall, beyond this receptor: The quantity of clinical and demographic metadata differed by source and by participant and was supplied without curation.

Taken from the germline V gene, the CDR1 and CDR2 loops are MGHRA and YSYEKL. The CDR3 measures 16 amino acids from cysteine to phenylalanine. Only the CDR3 DNA stays, 48 bases, in frame from base 1. For this chain, trimming is 1 base at the V end and 3 bases at the J end, and the number of junction bases without a gene match is 7. One collaborating source in Seattle enrolled patients while the patients were actively infected and followed the patients over time throughout the course of disease. Collaborating institutions collected whole blood in K2EDTA tubes following their own protocols. For TCRbeta analysis, collaborators shipped samples in one of three forms: frozen whole blood, isolated PBMCs, or DNA extracted from either of those sample types.

The rearranged segments are TRBV4-1 and TRBJ1-2, with 8 middle bases fitting TRBD1. This clonotype was obtained from a man aged 55 to 70 with COVID-19, enrolled during active disease. Sequenced material: peripheral blood. The CDR3 protein sequence reads: CASSQGGSGGDYGYTF. Here is the DNA: TGCGCCAGCAGCCAAGGTGGCTCAGGGGGCGACTATGGCTACACCTTC.